This T cell receptor (beta chain) was found in a study of T cell repertoires in cytomegalovirus infection. In germline, CDR1 is SGHTA, CDR2 FQGNSA. This CDR3 comprises 14 residues. Trimming took 3 bases from V and 4 from J, leaving 12 bases between them. TCRdb reanalysed the reads using MiXCR and keeps one entry per CDR3 protein. The sample holds a few hundred thousand distinct CDR3 sequences, approximately 8.3% seen once. Ten or more counts support this clonotype. This TCR derives from a human donor in good health (CMV status not recorded). Some clones in this sample may be carry-over from other donors' samples. This chain connects TRBV7-2 to TRBJ1-2, with D tentatively TRBD1 (6 bases). The sequencing sample was made of PBMCs. The CDR3: CASSFQGGGYGYTF. The CDR3 DNA sequence: TGTGCCAGCAGCTTTCAAGGGGGTGGCTATGGCTACACCTTC.